This T cell receptor beta chain was identified in a study of cytomegalovirus exposure and HLA in healthy donors. About the research overall: In an early release, HLA-typed donors contributed about 80 million unique TCR sequences.

Concerning this clone itself: Antigen specificity is unknown.

Study-wide findings and caveats: Among TCR beta chains, those listed as cytomegalovirus-associated numbered over 150.

PCR used 60 Vbeta primers and 13 Jbeta primers. Sequencing was performed with immunoSEQ multiplex PCR; in TCRdb, only in-frame clones are kept and a portion is missing. Of 90,000 or so clones in the sample, 80% are singletons; the top ten hold around 32%. The V gene's germline CDR1 is GTSNPN and CDR2 SVGIG (reference sequence). The CDR3 is made up of 17 amino acids. V was clipped by 1 base and J by 0 bases, with 16 bases between them. This chain uses TRBV30 with TRBJ2-1; possible D gene TRBD2, 6 bases. Sequenced input: PBMCs. This clonotype originated in a man over 45 in good health and CMV-seropositive. CDR3 residues: CAWSGTKLGSSYNEQFF. As DNA, the CDR3 is TGTGCCTGGAGTGGGACTAAGTTGGGTAGCTCCTACAATGAGCAGTTCTTC.